In its sample, the clone carrying this T cell receptor (beta chain) was seen a few times. This entry is derived from a study of cytomegalovirus exposure and HLA in healthy donors. Vbeta (60) and Jbeta (13) primers were used in the PCR. The protocol was immunoSEQ multiplex PCR, while the TCRdb copy is restricted to in-frame clones and leaves out a portion. The sample contains around 130,000 clones, roughly 84% of which appear only once. CDR1 and CDR2 from the germline V gene are MNHEY and SMNVEV (reference sequence). The CDR3 length is 13 residues. V was shortened by 6 bases and J by 5 bases, with 11 bases between the two germline ends.

The chain recombines TRBV27 with TRBJ2-1, with D maybe TRBD1 (5 bases). The sequence came from a man aged 45-65 years in good health and CMV-seronegative. The sequenced sample consisted of PBMCs. For the CDR3, the DNA is TGTGCCAGCAGCCGCGACAGCCACAATGAGCAGTTCTTC. Residues: CASSRDSHNEQFF.